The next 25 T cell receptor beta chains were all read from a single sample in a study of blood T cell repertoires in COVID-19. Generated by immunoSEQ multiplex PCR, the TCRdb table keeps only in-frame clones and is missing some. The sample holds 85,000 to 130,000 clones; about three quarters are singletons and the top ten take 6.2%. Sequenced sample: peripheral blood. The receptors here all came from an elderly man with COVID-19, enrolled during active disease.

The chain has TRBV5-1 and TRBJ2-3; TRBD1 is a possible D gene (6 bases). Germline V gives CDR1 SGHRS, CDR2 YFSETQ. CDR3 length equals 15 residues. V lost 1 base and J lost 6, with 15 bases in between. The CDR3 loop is CASSLTEPQGDTQYF. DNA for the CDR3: TGCGCCAGCAGCTTGACAGAACCCCAGGGGGATACGCAGTATTTT.

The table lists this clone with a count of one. The CDR3 DNA is TGTGCCAGCAGTCCTAGCGGAGCAGAGACCCAGTACTTC. This codes for CASSPSGAETQYF. This chain uses TRBV7-2 with TRBJ2-5; 7 nucleotides agree with TRBD2. This CDR3 has 13 residues. The V and J ends lost 6 bases and 4 bases, in that order; junction bases with no gene match: 5. The germline CDR1 and CDR2 sequences are SGHTA and FQGNSA. Using reference TRBV7-2 and TRBJ2-5 for the parts outside the CDR3, the full variable domain is GAGVSQSPSNKVTEKGKDVELRCDPISGHTALYWYRQSLGQGLEFLIYFQGNSAPDKSGLPSDRFSAERTGGSVSTLTIQRTQQEDSAVYLCASSPSGAETQYFGPGTRLLVL.

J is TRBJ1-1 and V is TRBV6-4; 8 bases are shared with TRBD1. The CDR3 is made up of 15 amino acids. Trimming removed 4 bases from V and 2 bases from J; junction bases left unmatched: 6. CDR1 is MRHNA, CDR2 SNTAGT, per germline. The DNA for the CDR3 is TGTGCCAGCAGTGCCCAAGGACAGGGAAACACTGAAGCTTTCTTT. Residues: CASSAQGQGNTEAFF.

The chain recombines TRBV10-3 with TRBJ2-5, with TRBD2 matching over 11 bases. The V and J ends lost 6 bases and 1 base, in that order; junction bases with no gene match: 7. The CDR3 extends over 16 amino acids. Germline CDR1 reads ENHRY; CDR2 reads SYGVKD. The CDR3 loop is CAIRGTSGSRQETQYF. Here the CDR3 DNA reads TGTGCCATCAGGGGGACTAGCGGATCCCGCCAAGAGACCCAGTACTTC.

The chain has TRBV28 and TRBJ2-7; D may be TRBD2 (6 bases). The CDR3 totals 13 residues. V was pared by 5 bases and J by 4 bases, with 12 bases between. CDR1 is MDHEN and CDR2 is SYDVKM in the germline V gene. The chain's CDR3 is CASSPTSLYEQYF. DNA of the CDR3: TGTGCCAGCAGTCCCACTAGCCTTTACGAGCAGTACTTC.

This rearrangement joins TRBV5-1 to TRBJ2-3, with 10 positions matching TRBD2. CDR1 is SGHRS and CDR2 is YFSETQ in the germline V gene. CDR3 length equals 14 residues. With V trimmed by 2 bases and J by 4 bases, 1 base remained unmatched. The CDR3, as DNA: TGCGCCAGCAGCTTCCTAGCGGGAGCAGATACGCAGTATTTT. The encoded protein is CASSFLAGADTQYF.

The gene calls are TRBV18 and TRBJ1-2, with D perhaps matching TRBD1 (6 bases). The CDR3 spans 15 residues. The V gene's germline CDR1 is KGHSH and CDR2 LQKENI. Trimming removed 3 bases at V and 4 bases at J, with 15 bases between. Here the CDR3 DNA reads TGTGCCAGCTCACCGGGGGCCCAGTCCTCCTATGGCTACACCTTC. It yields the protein CASSPGAQSSYGYTF.

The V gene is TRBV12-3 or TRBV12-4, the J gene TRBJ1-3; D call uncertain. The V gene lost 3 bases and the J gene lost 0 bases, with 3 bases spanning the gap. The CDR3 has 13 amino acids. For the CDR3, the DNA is TGTGCCAGCAGTTTGGCCTCTGGAAACACCATATATTTT. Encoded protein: CASSLASGNTIYF.

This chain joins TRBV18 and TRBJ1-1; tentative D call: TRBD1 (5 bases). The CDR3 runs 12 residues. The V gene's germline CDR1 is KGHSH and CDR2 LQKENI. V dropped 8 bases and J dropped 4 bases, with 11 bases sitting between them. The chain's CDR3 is CASGGLPTEAFF. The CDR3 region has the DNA TGTGCCAGCGGGGGACTCCCCACTGAAGCTTTCTTT.

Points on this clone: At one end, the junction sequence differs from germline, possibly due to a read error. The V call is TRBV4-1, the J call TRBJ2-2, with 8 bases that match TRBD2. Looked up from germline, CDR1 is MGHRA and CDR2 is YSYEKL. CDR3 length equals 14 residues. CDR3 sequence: CASRQEGTSRELFF. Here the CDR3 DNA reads TGCGCCAGCAGACAAGAGGGGACTAGTCGGGAGCTGTTTTTT.

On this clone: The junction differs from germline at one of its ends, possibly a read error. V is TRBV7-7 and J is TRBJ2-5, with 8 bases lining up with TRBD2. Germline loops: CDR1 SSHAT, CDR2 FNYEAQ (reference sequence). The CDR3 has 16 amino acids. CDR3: CASSSWGGSGEETQYF. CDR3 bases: TGTGCTAGCAGCTCTTGGGGGGGTAGCGGGGAAGAGACCCAGTACTTC.

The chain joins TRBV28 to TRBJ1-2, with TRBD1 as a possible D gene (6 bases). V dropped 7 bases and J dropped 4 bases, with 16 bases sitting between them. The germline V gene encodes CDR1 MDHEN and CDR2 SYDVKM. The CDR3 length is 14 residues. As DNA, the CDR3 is TGTGCCAGCAATTTTATAGGACAGTTCTATGGCTACACCTTC. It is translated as CASNFIGQFYGYTF.

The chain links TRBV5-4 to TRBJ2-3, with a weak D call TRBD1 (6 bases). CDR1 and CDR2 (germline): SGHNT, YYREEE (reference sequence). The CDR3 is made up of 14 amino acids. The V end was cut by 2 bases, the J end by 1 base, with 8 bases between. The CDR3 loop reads CASSFEGGTDTQYF. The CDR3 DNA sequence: TGTGCCAGCAGCTTTGAGGGGGGCACAGATACGCAGTATTTT. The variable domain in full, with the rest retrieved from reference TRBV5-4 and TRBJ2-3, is ETGVTQSPTHLIKTRGQQVTLRCSSQSGHNTVSWYQQALGQGPQFIFQYYREEENGRGNFPPRFSGLQFPNYSSELNVNALELDDSALYLCASSFEGGTDTQYFGPGTRLTVL.

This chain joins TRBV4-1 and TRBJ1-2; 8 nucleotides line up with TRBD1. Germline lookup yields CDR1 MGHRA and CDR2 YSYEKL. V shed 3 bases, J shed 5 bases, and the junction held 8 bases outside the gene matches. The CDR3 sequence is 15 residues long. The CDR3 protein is CASSQSGGWGYGYTF. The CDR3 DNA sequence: TGCGCCAGCAGCCAGTCAGGGGGCTGGGGATATGGCTACACCTTC.

The CDR3 region is CASSSSNQSPLHF. The CDR3 DNA sequence: TGTGCCAGCAGCTCCTCCAATCAGTCACCCCTCCACTTT. The chain combines TRBV7-2 with TRBJ1-6; D remains unclear. The CDR3 has 13 residues. From germline, CDR1 is SGHTA and CDR2 FQGNSA. Trimming stripped 4 bases from V and 10 bases from J, with 11 bases between.

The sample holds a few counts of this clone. CDR3 sequence: CASRLASGNEQFF. In nucleotides, the CDR3 is TGCGCCAGCAGACTAGCGTCAGGCAATGAGCAGTTCTTC. This sequence joins TRBV5-1 and TRBJ2-1, with 7 bases matching TRBD2. The CDR3 sequence is 13 residues long. Germline assignment: CDR1 SGHRS and CDR2 YFSETQ. Trimming took 5 bases from V and 6 from J; bases not matched to a gene: 5.

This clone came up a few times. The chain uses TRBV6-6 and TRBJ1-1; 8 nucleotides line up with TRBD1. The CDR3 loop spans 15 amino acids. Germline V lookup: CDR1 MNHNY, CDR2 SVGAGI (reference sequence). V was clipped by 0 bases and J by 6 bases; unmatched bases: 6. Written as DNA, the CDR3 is TGTGCCAGCAGTTACTCTTCCAGGGGGCACCCTGAAGCTTTCTTT. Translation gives CASSYSSRGHPEAFF.

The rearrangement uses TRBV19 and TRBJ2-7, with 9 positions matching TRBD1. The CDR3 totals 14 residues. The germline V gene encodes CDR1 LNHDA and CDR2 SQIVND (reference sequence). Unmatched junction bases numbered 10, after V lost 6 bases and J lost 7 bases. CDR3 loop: CASRRGTGTKEQYF. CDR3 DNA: TGTGCCAGTAGAAGGGGGACAGGGACTAAAGAGCAGTACTTC.

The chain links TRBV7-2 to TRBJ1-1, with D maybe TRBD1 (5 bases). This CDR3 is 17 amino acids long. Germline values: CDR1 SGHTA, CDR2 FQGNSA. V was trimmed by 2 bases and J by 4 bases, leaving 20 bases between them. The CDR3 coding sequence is TGTGCCAGCAGCTTAACATGGACAATTGACCGACCCACTGAAGCTTTCTTT. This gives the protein CASSLTWTIDRPTEAFF.

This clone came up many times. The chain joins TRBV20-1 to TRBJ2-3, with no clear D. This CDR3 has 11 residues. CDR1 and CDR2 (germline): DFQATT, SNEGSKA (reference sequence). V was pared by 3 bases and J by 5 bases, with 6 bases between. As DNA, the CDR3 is TGCAGTGCTAGTCCATTAGATACGCAGTATTTT. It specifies CSASPLDTQYF.

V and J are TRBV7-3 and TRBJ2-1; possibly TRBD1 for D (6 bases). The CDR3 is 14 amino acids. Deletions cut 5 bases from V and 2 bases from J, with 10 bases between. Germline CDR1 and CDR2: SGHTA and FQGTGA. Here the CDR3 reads CASSNGQTYNEQFF. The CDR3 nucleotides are TGTGCCAGCAGCAATGGACAGACCTACAATGAGCAGTTCTTC.

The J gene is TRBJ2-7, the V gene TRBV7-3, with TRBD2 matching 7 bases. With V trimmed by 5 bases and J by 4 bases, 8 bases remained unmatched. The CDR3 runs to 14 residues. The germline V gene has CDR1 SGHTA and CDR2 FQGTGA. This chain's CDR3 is CASSQGGGSYEQYF. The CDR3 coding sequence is TGTGCCAGCAGCCAAGGCGGGGGAAGTTACGAGCAGTACTTC.

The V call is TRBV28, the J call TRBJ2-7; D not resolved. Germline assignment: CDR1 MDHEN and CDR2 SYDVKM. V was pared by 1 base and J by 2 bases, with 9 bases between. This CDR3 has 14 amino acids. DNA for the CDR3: TGTGCCAGCAGTTTATTTTGGGCAACCTACGAGCAGTACTTC. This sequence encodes CASSLFWATYEQYF.

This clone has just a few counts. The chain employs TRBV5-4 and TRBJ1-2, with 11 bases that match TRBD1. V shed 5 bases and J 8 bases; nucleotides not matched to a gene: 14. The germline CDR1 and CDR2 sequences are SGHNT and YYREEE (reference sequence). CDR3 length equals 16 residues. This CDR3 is CASSYRTGGPWQGYTF. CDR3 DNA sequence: TGTGCCAGCAGTTACCGGACAGGGGGCCCATGGCAGGGCTACACCTTC.

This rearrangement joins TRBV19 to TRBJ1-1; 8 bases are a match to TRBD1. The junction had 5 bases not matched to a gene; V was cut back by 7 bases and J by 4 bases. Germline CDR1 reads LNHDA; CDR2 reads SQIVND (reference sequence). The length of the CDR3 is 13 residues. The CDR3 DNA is TGTGCCAGTAAGACAGGGGCGGGCACTGAAGCTTTCTTT. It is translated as CASKTGAGTEAFF.